These 32 T cell receptor beta chains share one sample of origin, sequenced in a study of blood T cell repertoires in COVID-19 (dated by TCRdb to about 2020). The protocol used for the library was the immunoSEQ multiplex PCR assay. TCRdb provides this immuneACCESS table in a form limited to in-frame rearrangements. Some clones are lacking; in checked studies, under half of them reflect an unresolved V gene, and why the rest are absent is not known. Within this sample are about 97,000 clones, with about 89% of them counted one time only. Approximately 20% of the sample rests with the top ten. Source material: peripheral blood. The receptors were sampled from a human donor in a cohort sampled during active COVID-19.

This chain uses TRBV29-1 with TRBJ2-5; 8 nucleotides line up with TRBD1. Germline values: CDR1 SQVTM, CDR2 ANQGSEA. CDR3 size: 12 residues. Losses at the gene ends were 3 bases for V and 6 bases for J; bases not matched to a gene: 3. CDR3 sequence (DNA): TGCAGCGTTGATAGACAGGGGAAGACCCAGTACTTC. Amino acid sequence: CSVDRQGKTQYF.

V and J are TRBV5-1 and TRBJ1-1; 7 nucleotides match TRBD1. This CDR3 comprises 12 residues. V dropped 8 bases and J dropped 1; count of bases not matched to a gene: 2. Germline assignment: CDR1 SGHRS and CDR2 YFSETQ. This CDR3 reads CASRTGNTEAFF. CDR3 DNA sequence: TGCGCCAGTCGGACAGGGAACACTGAAGCTTTCTTT.

This clone appeared a few times. The V and J genes are TRBV2 and TRBJ2-7; 7 bases align to TRBD1. Germline lookup yields CDR1 SNHLY and CDR2 FYNNEI. Germline trimming cut 10 bases from V and 2 bases from J; bases unmatched to any gene: 11. This CDR3 has 14 amino acids. The CDR3 loop reads CATQADRQTYEQYF. CDR3 in DNA: TGTGCCACTCAAGCGGACAGGCAGACCTACGAGCAGTACTTC.

This clone was detected a few times. The chain uses TRBV2 and TRBJ1-2, with 7 nucleotides matching TRBD1. The J segment lost 2 bases and the V segment lost 4 bases, leaving 10 bases of the junction unmatched. This CDR3 has 16 residues. Germline V gene lookup returns CDR1 SNHLY and CDR2 FYNNEI. Here the CDR3 DNA reads TGTGCCAGCAGTGTTGGGACAGCTACGTCGAACTATGGCTACACCTTC. It translates to CASSVGTATSNYGYTF.

The DNA of the CDR3 is TGTGCCAGCAGCTTAGTCGGTGCGGCGGGGGGAAATGGCTACACCTTC. Translating gives CASSLVGAAGGNGYTF. This sequence joins TRBV11-2 and TRBJ1-2, with D possibly TRBD1 on 5 matching bases. CDR1 is SGHAT and CDR2 is FQNNGV in the germline V gene. With 1 base removed from V and 6 bases from J, the gap between germline ends came to 18 bases. The CDR3 length is 16 residues.

This chain uses TRBV4-3 with TRBJ1-1; 7 bases agree with TRBD1. Germline CDR1 LGHNA, CDR2 YSLEER. Trimming took 0 bases from V and 3 from J; bases not matched to a gene: 1. The CDR3 contains 14 residues. DNA of the CDR3: TGCGCCAGCAGCCAAGAGCAGGGGGACACTGAAGCTTTCTTT. Its protein is CASSQEQGDTEAFF.

The sample holds one count of this clone. The chain has TRBV6-1 and TRBJ1-2; D not resolved. The CDR3 spans 12 residues. Trimming left V 0 bases short and J 5 bases short, with 4 bases between. The germline gives CDR1 MNHNS, CDR2 SASEGT. This CDR3 reads CASSEAQYGYTF. The CDR3 region has the DNA TGTGCCAGCAGTGAAGCCCAGTATGGCTACACCTTC.

The chain couples TRBV29-1 to TRBJ2-7; D gene uncertain. CDR3 size: 11 residues. V lost 2 bases and J lost 4, with 6 bases in between. Germline CDR1 SQVTM, CDR2 ANQGSEA. In DNA form, the CDR3 reads TGCAGCGTTGAAACACAGTACGAGCAGTACTTC. Translated: CSVETQYEQYF.

This rearrangement joins TRBV19 to TRBJ1-1; D might be TRBD1 (5 bases). The CDR3 spans 13 residues. V was cut by 4 bases and J by 8 bases, with 14 bases left in between. CDR1 LNHDA and CDR2 SQIVND come from the germline V gene (reference sequence). CDR3: CASSSGTDLEAFF. For the CDR3, the DNA is TGTGCCAGTAGTAGCGGGACCGATCTCGAAGCTTTCTTT.

The chain recombines TRBV19 with TRBJ2-2, with TRBD2 matching 8 bases. The CDR3 is 13 residues long. Per the germline V gene, CDR1 is LNHDA and CDR2 is SQIVND (reference sequence). Trimming took 11 bases from V and 5 from J; bases not matched to a gene: 7. CDR3 in amino acids: CAGSGRVTGELFF. As DNA, the CDR3 is TGTGCCGGGTCCGGGAGGGTAACCGGGGAGCTGTTTTTT.

This clone was found a few times. The V gene is TRBV9, the J gene TRBJ2-3; TRBD2 matches 7 bases. J was trimmed by 11 bases and V by 3 bases; bases with no gene match: 9. This CDR3 has 13 residues. Germline CDR1 and CDR2: SGDLS and YYNGEE. CDR3: CASSDILAGQQYF. DNA of the CDR3: TGTGCCAGCAGCGATATCTTAGCGGGTCAGCAGTATTTT.

This chain connects TRBV19 to TRBJ2-2, with no clear D. CDR3 size: 14 residues. In germline, CDR1 is LNHDA, CDR2 SQIVND (reference sequence). With 6 bases removed from V and 7 bases from J, the gap between germline ends came to 15 bases. This chain's CDR3 is CASRRHNDGGELFF. DNA of the CDR3: TGTGCCAGTAGACGACACAATGACGGCGGGGAGCTGTTTTTT.

The rearrangement uses TRBV18 and TRBJ2-2; 9 bases align to TRBD1. This CDR3 region has 16 residues. V was pared by 6 bases and J by 4 bases, with 9 bases of the junction left unmatched. Looked up from germline, CDR1 is KGHSH and CDR2 is LQKENI. Here the CDR3 reads CASSRQGVSGTGELFF. CDR3 DNA: TGTGCCAGCTCTCGACAGGGGGTCAGTGGCACCGGGGAGCTGTTTTTT. The whole variable domain, remainder taken from reference TRBV18 and TRBJ2-2, is NAGVMQNPRHLVRRRGQEARLRCSPMKGHSHVYWYRQLPEEGLKFMVYLQKENIIDESGMPKERFSAEFPKEGPSILRIQQVVRGDSAAYFCASSRQGVSGTGELFFGEGSRLTVL.

This chain connects TRBV19 to TRBJ1-1; 7 bases are a match to TRBD1. This CDR3 has 15 amino acids. CDR1 LNHDA and CDR2 SQIVND come from the germline V gene (reference sequence). Losses at the gene ends were 4 bases for V and 5 bases for J; bases not matched to a gene: 10. DNA for the CDR3: TGTGCCAGTAGTACTTATTTGACAGGGAGGACTGAAGCTTTCTTT. Protein product: CASSTYLTGRTEAFF.

The J gene is TRBJ2-7, the V gene TRBV4-3, with D tentatively TRBD2 (5 bases). CDR3 size: 14 residues. V was pared by 4 bases and J by 0 bases, with 10 bases between. Germline CDR1 reads LGHNA; CDR2 reads YSLEER. This CDR3 is CASSRGVSSYEQYF. DNA of the CDR3: TGCGCCAGCAGCCGGGGAGTTAGCTCCTACGAGCAGTACTTC.

V gene TRBV19 combines with J gene TRBJ1-1; the D gene is possibly TRBD1 (6 bases). Germline lookup yields CDR1 LNHDA and CDR2 SQIVND (reference sequence). Between the trimmed V and J ends, which lost 5 bases and 5 bases, there was a span of 15 bases. This CDR3 contains 14 residues. CDR3 sequence (DNA): TGTGCCAGTAGTCCCAAGGGGGTCGGGACTGAAGCTTTCTTT. Protein product: CASSPKGVGTEAFF.

The chain links TRBV7-8 to TRBJ2-1; the match to TRBD2 covers 14 bases. V lost 5 bases and J lost 10; bases outside the gene matches: 13. The CDR3 has 17 residues. Germline assignment: CDR1 SGHVS and CDR2 FQNEAQ. Written as DNA, the CDR3 is TGTGCCAGCAGCAAAGAACCGGGACTAGCGGGAGTGGGAGAGCAGTTCTTC. Translating it yields CASSKEPGLAGVGEQFF.

V and J are TRBV10-2 and TRBJ2-7; D is unresolved. This CDR3 comprises 12 residues. The germline V and J ends were trimmed by 3 bases and 5 bases, with 8 bases remaining between them. CDR1 is WSHSY, CDR2 SAAADI, per germline. The CDR3 loop reads CASSDQNNEQYF. The CDR3 DNA is TGCGCCAGCAGTGATCAGAATAACGAGCAGTACTTC.

V gene TRBV28 combines with J gene TRBJ1-3, with no clear D. This CDR3 spans 16 amino acids. CDR1 is MDHEN, CDR2 SYDVKM, per germline. Trimming left V 4 bases short and J 0 bases short, with 13 bases between. CDR3 region: CASSYGVPHSGNTIYF. CDR3 nucleotides: TGTGCCAGCAGTTATGGAGTGCCGCACTCTGGAAACACCATATATTTT.

The chain uses TRBV11-2 and TRBJ2-3; no clear D gene. Germline V gene sequence: CDR1 SGHAT, CDR2 FQNNGV. Trimming removed 7 bases from V and 6 bases from J, with 11 bases in between. The CDR3 totals 12 residues. The DNA of the CDR3 is TGTGCCAGCAAGCCCCCGTGGGATACGCAGTATTTT. This encodes CASKPPWDTQYF.

The sample holds a few counts of this clone. V is TRBV3-1 (or the pseudogene TRBV3-2) and J is TRBJ2-1, with TRBD2 as a possible D gene (6 bases). V lost 6 bases and J 4 bases, leaving 13 bases between the germline ends. Germline lookup yields CDR1 LGHDT and CDR2 YNNKEL (reference sequence). The length of the CDR3 is 14 residues. CDR3 sequence: CASSPGLDYNEQFF. The CDR3 DNA sequence: TGTGCCAGCAGTCCGGGACTGGATTACAATGAGCAGTTCTTC.

The table lists this clone with a few counts. The gene calls are TRBV6-4 and TRBJ2-6; unclear D gene. V was shortened by 4 bases and J by 2 bases, with 12 bases between the two germline ends. Germline V gives CDR1 MRHNA, CDR2 SNTAGT. This CDR3 has 16 residues. Here the CDR3 reads CASSAESLAGANVLTF. In nucleotides, the CDR3 is TGTGCCAGCAGTGCCGAGAGTCTGGCTGGGGCCAACGTCCTGACTTTC.

This chain uses TRBV7-8 with TRBJ1-2; a weak D match, TRBD1 (5 bases). The CDR3 is 14 amino acids. With 1 base removed from V and 3 bases from J, the gap between germline ends came to 9 bases. The germline gives CDR1 SGHVS, CDR2 FQNEAQ. CDR3 nucleotide sequence: TGTGCCAGCAGCTTAGTGCCAGGGTACTATGGCTACACCTTC. Translated: CASSLVPGYYGYTF.

This clone was observed a handful of times. The V and J genes are TRBV5-4 and TRBJ1-6, with D unclear. From germline, CDR1 is SGHNT and CDR2 YYREEE (reference sequence). The V end lost 2 bases, the J end lost 6 bases, and 9 bases lay between the germline ends. The CDR3 is made up of 14 amino acids. CDR3 DNA sequence: TGTGCCAGCAGCTTCAGAGGGATTAATTCACCCCTCCACTTT. Protein product: CASSFRGINSPLHF. Full variable domain (rest looked up from reference TRBV5-4 and TRBJ1-6): ETGVTQSPTHLIKTRGQQVTLRCSSQSGHNTVSWYQQALGQGPQFIFQYYREEENGRGNFPPRFSGLQFPNYSSELNVNALELDDSALYLCASSFRGINSPLHFGNGTRLTVT.

This chain uses TRBV24-1 with TRBJ2-7, with TRBD2 matching over 8 bases. There are 15 residues in the CDR3. Trimming at V came to 6 bases and at J to 1 base, leaving 7 bases not matched to a gene. The germline gives CDR1 KGHDR, CDR2 SFDVKD. This CDR3 is CATSPAGEVSYEQYF. The CDR3 nucleotides are TGTGCCACCAGTCCAGCGGGAGAGGTATCCTACGAGCAGTACTTC.

The chain is built from TRBV7-6 and TRBJ2-5; the D gene is possibly TRBD2 (5 bases). From germline, CDR1 is SGHVS and CDR2 FNYEAQ. Trimming stripped 5 bases from V and 3 bases from J, with 19 bases between. The CDR3 runs 16 residues. The CDR3 spells CASSPTISGSKETQYF. The CDR3 region has the DNA TGTGCCAGCAGCCCCACAATAAGCGGCTCTAAAGAGACCCAGTACTTC.

The V and J genes are TRBV7-2 and TRBJ1-1; D remains unclear. Trimming pared 1 base from V and 2 bases from J, leaving 11 bases between. The CDR3 is 15 residues long. Per the germline V gene, CDR1 is SGHTA and CDR2 is FQGNSA. The CDR3 loop is CASSLGPNLNTEAFF. Here the CDR3 DNA reads TGTGCCAGCAGCTTAGGCCCGAACCTAAACACTGAAGCTTTCTTT.

The chain employs TRBV29-1 and TRBJ2-6, with D perhaps matching TRBD2 (5 bases). This CDR3 comprises 15 residues. CDR1 and CDR2 (germline): SQVTM, ANQGSEA. Deletions cut 4 bases from V and 0 bases from J, with 10 bases between. The CDR3 loop reads CSVAFGSSGANVLTF. The CDR3 nucleotides are TGCAGCGTTGCTTTTGGGAGCTCTGGGGCCAACGTCCTGACTTTC.

The chain joins TRBV9 to TRBJ2-1, with 7 bases identical to TRBD2. The germline V gene has CDR1 SGDLS and CDR2 YYNGEE. V trimming: 1 base; J trimming: 8 bases; junction bases outside the gene matches: 6. The CDR3 loop spans 14 amino acids. CDR3 amino acids: CASSVRLAGDEQFF. For the CDR3, the DNA is TGTGCCAGCAGCGTAAGACTAGCTGGGGATGAGCAGTTCTTC.

This clone was seen only a few times. The rearrangement joins TRBV12-3 or TRBV12-4 to TRBJ1-5; TRBD1 is a possible D gene (5 bases). V lost 7 bases to trimming and J lost 7 bases, with 14 bases between them. CDR3 length equals 13 residues. This CDR3 reads CASTLGGGQPQHF. The DNA for the CDR3 is TGTGCCAGCACCTTGGGTGGGGGGCAGCCCCAGCATTTT.

The chain is built from TRBV3-1 (or the pseudogene TRBV3-2) and TRBJ1-1; 7 bases agree with TRBD1. The J segment lost 0 bases and the V segment lost 5 bases, leaving 6 bases of the junction unmatched. Looked up from germline, CDR1 is LGHDT and CDR2 is YNNKEL (reference sequence). The CDR3 spans 15 residues. CDR3 DNA sequence: TGTGCCAGCAGCTACAACAGGGGCCTGAACACTGAAGCTTTCTTT. This encodes CASSYNRGLNTEAFF.

The chain uses TRBV18 and TRBJ2-7, with 10 bases identical to TRBD2. Germline trimming cut 6 bases from V and 0 bases from J; bases unmatched to any gene: 5. Germline V CDR1 and CDR2: KGHSH, LQKENI. This CDR3 contains 15 residues. The CDR3 loop is CASSPAGGNSYEQYF. The CDR3 DNA follows: TGTGCCAGCTCGCCAGCGGGAGGGAACTCCTACGAGCAGTACTTC.